Listed here are 20 T cell receptor beta chains from one sample, sequenced in a study of cytomegalovirus exposure and HLA in healthy donors. The PCR contained 60 Vbeta and 13 Jbeta primers. Libraries were prepared by immunoSEQ multiplex PCR; TCRdb keeps only in-frame clonotypes and omits some of them. The sample shows some 140,000 clones, roughly two thirds of them seen only once. The sequenced sample was PBMCs. The receptors come from a woman aged 40 to 55 in good health and CMV-seronegative.

This clone has only a few counts. The chain has TRBV28 and TRBJ2-3, with 7 bases lining up with TRBD2. This CDR3 has 15 residues. The germline CDR1 and CDR2 sequences are MDHEN and SYDVKM. J was trimmed by 1 base and V by 10 bases; bases with no gene match: 11. CDR3 bases: TGTGCCACCTCCGTGGGACGGGGGGGCACAGATACGCAGTATTTT. It codes for CATSVGRGGTDTQYF. The entire variable domain, with the rest obtained from reference TRBV28 and TRBJ2-3, is as follows: DVKVTQSSRYLVKRTGEKVFLECVQDMDHENMFWYRQDPGLGLRLIYFSYDVKMKEKGDIPEGYSVSREKKERFSLILESASTNQTSMYLCATSVGRGGTDTQYFGPGTRLTVL.

The count of this clone is one. This rearrangement joins TRBV9 to TRBJ2-3; 11 bases map to TRBD2. Germline V lookup: CDR1 SGDLS, CDR2 YYNGEE. The CDR3 is made up of 15 amino acids. V lost 3 bases and J lost 5; bases outside the gene matches: 5. CDR3 in DNA: TGTGCCAGCAGCGCAGGGACTAGCGGAGAAGATACGCAGTATTTT. This codes for CASSAGTSGEDTQYF. The full variable domain, with the rest looked up from reference TRBV9 and TRBJ2-3, is DSGVTQTPKHLITATGQRVTLRCSPRSGDLSVYWYQQSLDQGLQFLIQYYNGEERAKGNILERFSAQQFPDLHSELNLSSLELGDSALYFCASSAGTSGEDTQYFGPGTRLTVL.

This rearrangement joins TRBV27 to TRBJ2-5; TRBD1 is a possible D gene (6 bases). V lost 2 bases and J 1 base, leaving 14 bases between the germline ends. The CDR3 spans 16 residues. Germline CDR1 and CDR2: MNHEY and SMNVEV (reference sequence). CDR3 protein: CASSLGWGHTQETQYF. DNA of the CDR3: TGTGCCAGCAGTTTAGGGTGGGGACACACCCAAGAGACCCAGTACTTC.

The chain recombines TRBV6-5 with TRBJ2-5, with 8 bases identical to TRBD2. After removal of 7 bases from V and 5 bases from J, the junction contained 6 bases not matched to a gene. CDR3 size: 13 residues. The germline CDR1 and CDR2 sequences are MNHEY and SVGAGI. The CDR3 region is CASTKAGVETQYF. Here the CDR3 DNA reads TGTGCCAGCACCAAAGCGGGGGTGGAGACCCAGTACTTC.

The chain carries TRBV5-1 and TRBJ2-1, with 10 bases fitting TRBD1. The germline CDR1 and CDR2 sequences are SGHRS and YFSETQ. The CDR3 totals 16 residues. The ends lost 0 bases at V and 5 bases at J; junction bases unmatched: 5. CDR3 sequence reads: CASSLVVGTGDNEQFF. CDR3 nucleotides: TGCGCCAGCAGCTTGGTAGTCGGGACAGGGGACAATGAGCAGTTCTTC.

The V and J genes are TRBV9 and TRBJ1-1; D possibly corresponds to TRBD1 (6 bases). CDR1 is SGDLS, CDR2 YYNGEE, per germline. V was clipped by 2 bases and J by 1 base, with 12 bases between them. This CDR3 has 15 residues. DNA for the CDR3: TGTGCCAGCAGCGTTGGGGGGGGCGCGAACACTGAAGCTTTCTTT. The encoded protein is CASSVGGGANTEAFF.

The chain is built from TRBV10-1 and TRBJ1-5, with TRBD1 matching 9 bases. With 7 bases clipped from V and 6 bases from J, the junction kept 22 bases outside the gene matches. Germline CDR1 and CDR2: WNHNN and SYGVQD (reference sequence). The CDR3 has 19 amino acids. Here the CDR3 DNA reads TGCGCCAGCACCCTGGTTAGGGGGGTGTGGACAGGGGTTAGTCAGCCCCAGCATTTT. Residues: CASTLVRGVWTGVSQPQHF.

The chain combines TRBV28 with TRBJ2-7; D may be TRBD1 (6 bases). Germline V gene data show CDR1 as MDHEN and CDR2 as SYDVKM. Trimming pared 3 bases from V and 2 bases from J, leaving 11 bases between. The length of the CDR3 is 14 residues. The CDR3 is CASSFSRGPYEQYV. As DNA, the CDR3 is TGTGCCAGCAGTTTCAGCAGGGGACCCTACGAGCAGTACGTC.

The chain employs TRBV2 and TRBJ1-2; TRBD1 matches at 8 bases. Germline V lookup: CDR1 SNHLY, CDR2 FYNNEI. The length of the CDR3 is 14 residues. Germline trimming cut 5 bases from V and 10 bases from J; bases unmatched to any gene: 12. CDR3 residues: CASSTGQGYFIYTF. CDR3 nucleotide sequence: TGTGCCAGCAGTACCGGACAGGGTTACTTTATCTACACCTTC. Full variable domain (missing parts from reference TRBV2 and TRBJ1-2): EPEVTQTPSHQVTQMGQEVILRCVPISNHLYFYWYRQILGQKVEFLVSFYNNEISEKSEIFDDQFSVERPDGSNFTLKIRSTKLEDSAMYFCASSTGQGYFIYTFGSGTRLTVV.

This rearrangement joins TRBV13 to TRBJ2-1; 8 nucleotides agree with TRBD2. V shed 0 bases, J shed 10 bases, and the junction held 8 bases outside the gene matches. Germline CDR1 and CDR2: PRHDT and FYEKMQ (reference sequence). This CDR3 has 15 amino acids. CDR3: CASSLGPGLAREQFF. The CDR3 bases are TGTGCCAGCAGCTTAGGCCCCGGACTAGCCAGGGAGCAGTTCTTC.

V is TRBV15 and J is TRBJ1-2, with D uncertain. Trimming removed 5 bases at V and 7 bases at J, with 17 bases between. This CDR3 region has 14 residues. Germline V CDR1 and CDR2: LNHNV, YYDKDF (reference sequence). CDR3 nucleotide sequence: TGTGCCACCAGCCGGAGGGAACAGTTGGGTGGCTACACCTTC. As protein: CATSRREQLGGYTF.

The J gene is TRBJ2-7, the V gene TRBV25-1; 10 nucleotides agree with TRBD1. Germline trimming cut 3 bases from V and 5 bases from J; bases unmatched to any gene: 4. The germline V gene has CDR1 MGHDK and CDR2 SYGVNS. CDR3 length equals 14 residues. The CDR3 reads CASSDGQGDDEQYF. The CDR3 DNA reads as TGTGCCAGCAGTGATGGACAGGGGGACGACGAGCAGTACTTC.

V is TRBV6-6 and J is TRBJ1-6; D perhaps matches TRBD1 (5 bases). Germline V CDR1 and CDR2: MNHNY, SVGAGI (reference sequence). Trimming removed 2 bases at V and 10 bases at J, with 15 bases between. The CDR3 is made up of 15 amino acids. The CDR3: CASSYPAGYGSPLHF. For the CDR3, the DNA is TGTGCCAGCAGTTACCCCGCAGGGTATGGATCACCCCTCCACTTT.

The chain joins TRBV5-4 to TRBJ1-2, with TRBD1 as a possible D gene (6 bases). The CDR3 is 13 amino acids. From germline, CDR1 is SGHNT and CDR2 YYREEE (reference sequence). V lost 4 bases and J 5 bases, leaving 12 bases between the germline ends. The CDR3, as DNA: TGTGCCAGCAGCCCGCGAGGACAGTATGGCTACACCTTC. Its translation is CASSPRGQYGYTF.

This chain joins TRBV28 and TRBJ1-2; 8 positions match TRBD1. Per the germline V gene, CDR1 is MDHEN and CDR2 is SYDVKM. The CDR3 has 14 amino acids. Trimming at V came to 3 bases and at J to 4 bases, leaving 4 bases not matched to a gene. CDR3 coding DNA: TGTGCCAGCAGTTTCCCCGGGACAGGCTATGGCTACACCTTC. This translates into CASSFPGTGYGYTF.

This clone was found a few times. J is TRBJ2-1 and V is TRBV5-4, with D perhaps TRBD2 (6 bases). Germline-derived CDR1 and CDR2 are SGHNT and YYREEE (reference sequence). The CDR3 consists of 16 residues. Deletions cut 4 bases from V and 7 bases from J, with 21 bases between. The CDR3 reads CASSPVVTSKGNEQFF. CDR3 in DNA: TGTGCCAGCAGCCCGGTGGTGACTAGTAAGGGGAATGAGCAGTTCTTC.

The V gene is TRBV7-8, the J gene TRBJ2-5; 14 positions match TRBD2. The CDR3 extends over 14 amino acids. V was clipped by 5 bases and J by 12 bases; unmatched bases: 8. Germline CDR1 reads SGHVS; CDR2 reads FQNEAQ. The CDR3 spells CASSQGGTSGGKYF. CDR3 sequence (DNA): TGTGCCAGCAGCCAGGGGGGGACTAGCGGGGGAAAGTACTTC.

The genes are TRBV27 and TRBJ2-1, with TRBD2 matching 10 bases. V lost 2 bases, J lost 0 bases, and 19 bases stayed unmatched. This CDR3 is built from 22 residues. Per germline, CDR1 MNHEY and CDR2 SMNVEV (reference sequence). The CDR3, as DNA: TGTGCCAGCAGTTTAGCCCCTGGGGTGGCAGCGGGGGGGCCGGGCTCCTACAATGAGCAGTTCTTC. Translation: CASSLAPGVAAGGPGSYNEQFF.

J is TRBJ1-2 and V is TRBV10-3; TRBD1 is a possible D gene (6 bases). The CDR3 sequence is 13 residues long. CDR1 and CDR2 from the germline V gene are ENHRY and SYGVKD. The V gene lost 4 bases and the J gene lost 3 bases, with 9 bases spanning the gap. CDR3 nucleotides: TGTGCCATCAGTGGACAGGTTGACTATGGCTACACCTTC. Its translation: CAISGQVDYGYTF.

This rearrangement joins TRBV7-8 to TRBJ2-1; D possibly corresponds to TRBD2 (6 bases). Trimming cost V 5 bases and J 2 bases, with 25 bases left between them. The CDR3 is made up of 19 amino acids. Germline V gene data show CDR1 as SGHVS and CDR2 as FQNEAQ. The CDR3 DNA follows: TGTGCCAGCAGCCCACGTCGGGGGTCACAAGTAGCCACCTACAATGAGCAGTTCTTC. It encodes CASSPRRGSQVATYNEQFF.